These 2 T cell receptor beta chains were all obtained from the same sample, sequenced in a study of blood T cell repertoires in COVID-19. TCRdb's table, derived via immunoSEQ multiplex PCR, lists solely in-frame clones and lacks some. Here the sample spans tens of thousands of clones, roughly 90% being singletons. The sequenced material came from peripheral blood. These receptors all stem from a man in his sixties with COVID-19, enrolled during active disease.

The chain uses TRBV24-1 and TRBJ2-2; 13 nucleotides agree with TRBD2. Germline V CDR1 and CDR2: KGHDR, SFDVKD. The CDR3 sequence is 18 residues long. The V and J ends lost 1 base and 4 bases, in that order; junction bases with no gene match: 5. As DNA, the CDR3 is TGTGCCACCAGTGATTTAACTAGCGGGAGGGTTGGCACCGGGGAGCTGTTTTTT. Encoded protein: CATSDLTSGRVGTGELFF.

The V and J genes are TRBV3-1 (or the pseudogene TRBV3-2) and TRBJ2-1; TRBD2 agrees at 8 bases. V gave up 4 bases and J gave up 12 bases; unmatched junction bases: 8. Looked up from germline, CDR1 is LGHDT and CDR2 is YNNKEL (reference sequence). The length of the CDR3 is 13 residues. DNA for the CDR3: TGTGCCAGCAGCCCCCTTACTAGCGGTCCGCAGTTCTTC. Encoded protein: CASSPLTSGPQFF.